This T cell receptor beta chain is drawn from a study of T cell responses to AZD1222 COVID-19 vaccine. The data were produced by immunoSEQ multiplex PCR, yet TCRdb's version contains in-frame clones alone and is incomplete. This sample has approximately 77,000 clones, with around 90% found just once. The CDR3 has 18 amino acids. V shed 0 bases and J shed 6 bases, with 23 bases lying between them. Germline V CDR1 and CDR2: SGHAT, FQNNGV. Remarks on this clone: Its target is not known.

Whole-study results and caveats: Spike-specific TCR breadth and depth were elevated following two AZD1222 doses. Sampled repertoires all dated from after the peak T cell response.

Sample: peripheral blood, taken 28 days after the second AZD1222 dose. The V call is TRBV11-2, the J call TRBJ1-1, with D perhaps TRBD1 (6 bases). This clonotype originated in an adult who received the AZD1222 COVID-19 vaccine. CDR3 amino acids: CASSLERRWGARIAEAFF. As DNA, the CDR3 is TGTGCCAGCAGCTTAGAACGACGTTGGGGGGCGAGGATAGCTGAAGCTTTCTTT.